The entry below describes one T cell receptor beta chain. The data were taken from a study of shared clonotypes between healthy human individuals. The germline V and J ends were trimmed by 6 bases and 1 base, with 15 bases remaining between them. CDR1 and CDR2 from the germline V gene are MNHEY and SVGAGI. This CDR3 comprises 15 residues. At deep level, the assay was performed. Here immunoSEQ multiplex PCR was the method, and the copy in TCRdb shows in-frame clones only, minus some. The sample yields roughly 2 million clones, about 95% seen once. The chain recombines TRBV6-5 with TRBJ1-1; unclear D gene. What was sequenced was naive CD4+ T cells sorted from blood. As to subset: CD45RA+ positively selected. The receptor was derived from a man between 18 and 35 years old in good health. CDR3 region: CASSPGRERNTEAFF. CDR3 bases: TGTGCCAGCAGCCCGGGCCGGGAGCGGAACACTGAAGCTTTCTTT.